These T cell receptor beta chains were read from a single sample in a study of T cell repertoires in cytomegalovirus infection. Using its own MiXCR run on the reads, TCRdb lists one record per CDR3 protein. Of approximately 220,000 distinct CDR3 sequences in the sample, around 40% were seen once. Their antigens are not known. The input for sequencing was CD8+ T cells from cultured PBMCs, taken from culture after CMV antigen stimulation. All receptors come from a human donor in good health (CMV status not recorded). Some clones in this sample may be carry-over from other donors' samples. Both conserved end residues are part of each CDR3. A D gene is named only where the DNA matches it firmly. A clone size is listed for some rows: how often the clone was seen (once, few, many), or a class if it is expanded.

clone_size: .; v_call: TRBV6-1; d_call: .; j_call: TRBJ1-1; cdr3_aa: CASSEPGGNTEAFF; cdr3_nt: TGTGCCAGCAGTGAGCCGGGGGGGAACACTGAAGCTTTCTTT
clone_size: few; v_call: TRBV4-1; d_call: .; j_call: TRBJ2-3; cdr3_aa: CASSQEEARGTDTQYF; cdr3_nt: TGCGCCAGCAGCCAAGAAGAGGCCAGGGGCACAGATACGCAGTATTTT
clone_size: few; v_call: TRBV7-8; d_call: .; j_call: TRBJ2-5; cdr3_aa: CASSLVQGFQETQYF; cdr3_nt: TGTGCCAGCAGCTTAGTGCAGGGATTCCAAGAGACCCAGTACTTC
clone_size: .; v_call: TRBV9; d_call: TRBD1; j_call: TRBJ2-7; cdr3_aa: CASSVGGGTYEQYF; cdr3_nt: TGTGCCAGCAGCGTAGGAGGGGGCACCTACGAGCAGTACTTC
clone_size: .; v_call: TRBV5-4; d_call: TRBD1; j_call: TRBJ2-5; cdr3_aa: CASADRAQTQYF; cdr3_nt: TGTGCCAGCGCGGACAGGGCGCAGACCCAGTACTTC
clone_size: .; v_call: TRBV11-3; d_call: TRBD2; j_call: TRBJ2-1; cdr3_aa: CASSLDPSGEQFF; cdr3_nt: TGTGCCAGCAGCTTAGATCCTAGCGGCGAGCAGTTCTTC
clone_size: few; v_call: TRBV6-6; d_call: .; j_call: TRBJ1-5; cdr3_aa: CASSSPGFQPQHF; cdr3_nt: TGTGCCAGCAGTTCACCAGGGTTTCAGCCCCAGCATTTT
clone_size: .; v_call: TRBV7-9; d_call: .; j_call: TRBJ2-1; cdr3_aa: CASSFEITGSYNEQFF; cdr3_nt: TGTGCCAGCAGCTTTGAGATAACTGGAAGCTACAATGAGCAGTTCTTC
clone_size: .; v_call: TRBV4-1; d_call: .; j_call: TRBJ2-1; cdr3_aa: CASSQDQGSYNEQFF; cdr3_nt: TGCGCCAGCAGCCAAGATCAGGGATCCTACAATGAGCAGTTCTTC
clone_size: .; v_call: TRBV27; d_call: TRBD2; j_call: TRBJ2-3; cdr3_aa: CASSLTVGASGLETDTQYF; cdr3_nt: TGTGCCAGCAGTTTAACGGTCGGGGCTAGCGGTTTAGAGACAGATACGCAGTATTTT
clone_size: few; v_call: TRBV7-4; d_call: TRBD1; j_call: TRBJ2-7; cdr3_aa: CASSSGQGRGYEQYF; cdr3_nt: TGTGCCAGCAGCTCGGGACAGGGAAGGGGCTACGAGCAGTACTTC
clone_size: few; v_call: TRBV27; d_call: TRBD1; j_call: TRBJ1-6; cdr3_aa: CASMIGQGNSPLHF; cdr3_nt: TGTGCCAGCATGATTGGACAGGGTAATTCACCCCTCCACTTT
clone_size: once; v_call: TRBV11-2; d_call: .; j_call: TRBJ1-2; cdr3_aa: CASSLRGQRSYGYTF; cdr3_nt: TGTGCCAGCAGCTTACGTGGGCAGCGGAGCTATGGCTACACCTTC
clone_size: .; v_call: TRBV29-1; d_call: .; j_call: TRBJ2-1; cdr3_aa: CSVESDSSYNEQFF; cdr3_nt: TGCAGCGTTGAGTCGGACTCGTCCTACAATGAGCAGTTCTTC
clone_size: .; v_call: TRBV6-5; d_call: TRBD1; j_call: TRBJ1-1; cdr3_aa: CASTGGGTEAFF; cdr3_nt: TGTGCCAGCACAGGGGGAGGCACTGAAGCTTTCTTT
clone_size: .; v_call: TRBV27; d_call: TRBD1; j_call: TRBJ1-1; cdr3_aa: CASSLQGRGGYTEAFF; cdr3_nt: TGTGCCAGCAGTTTACAGGGCAGGGGGGGCTATACTGAAGCTTTCTTT
clone_size: many; v_call: TRBV20-1; d_call: TRBD1; j_call: TRBJ1-3; cdr3_aa: CSAPGTGEGNTIYF; cdr3_nt: TGCAGTGCGCCCGGGACAGGGGAAGGAAACACCATATATTTT
clone_size: .; v_call: TRBV3-1; d_call: TRBD2; j_call: TRBJ2-2; cdr3_aa: CASSQAAGGNTGELFF; cdr3_nt: TGTGCCAGCAGCCAAGCGGCGGGAGGGAACACCGGGGAGCTGTTTTTT
clone_size: .; v_call: TRBV7-9; d_call: TRBD2; j_call: TRBJ2-7; cdr3_aa: CASSLPARENTYEQYF; cdr3_nt: TGTGCCAGCAGCCTCCCGGCGCGGGAGAATACCTACGAGCAGTACTTC
clone_size: .; v_call: TRBV15; d_call: TRBD2; j_call: TRBJ2-3; cdr3_aa: CATSRESLAPKAQYF; cdr3_nt: TGTGCCACCAGCAGAGAATCACTAGCGCCCAAAGCGCAGTATTTT
clone_size: .; v_call: TRBV29-1; d_call: .; j_call: TRBJ2-3; cdr3_aa: CSVAGGPFFHTDTQYF; cdr3_nt: TGCAGCGTTGCGGGGGGCCCCTTCTTCCACACAGATACGCAGTATTTT
clone_size: .; v_call: TRBV7-3; d_call: TRBD2; j_call: TRBJ2-1; cdr3_aa: CASSIAGAGNEQFF; cdr3_nt: TGTGCCAGCAGTATAGCGGGAGCGGGGAATGAGCAGTTCTTC
clone_size: .; v_call: TRBV4-1; d_call: TRBD1; j_call: TRBJ2-3; cdr3_aa: CASSPPGTGLTDTQYF; cdr3_nt: TGCGCCAGCAGCCCGCCCGGGACAGGGTTGACAGATACGCAGTATTTT
clone_size: .; v_call: TRBV6-6; d_call: .; j_call: TRBJ1-1; cdr3_aa: CAIGRRNTEAFF; cdr3_nt: TGTGCGATAGGTCGGAGAAACACTGAAGCTTTCTTT
clone_size: .; v_call: TRBV11-3; d_call: .; j_call: TRBJ2-1; cdr3_aa: CASSATGEVDDEQFF; cdr3_nt: TGTGCCAGCAGCGCAACAGGGGAGGTGGACGATGAGCAGTTCTTC
clone_size: few; v_call: TRBV19; d_call: .; j_call: TRBJ2-5; cdr3_aa: CASSGLQETQYF; cdr3_nt: TGTGCCAGTAGTGGGCTCCAAGAGACCCAGTACTTC
clone_size: .; v_call: TRBV2; d_call: .; j_call: TRBJ1-4; cdr3_aa: CASRDGGPNEKLFF; cdr3_nt: TGTGCCAGCAGGGACGGGGGACCTAATGAAAAACTGTTTTTT
clone_size: .; v_call: TRBV7-6; d_call: TRBD2; j_call: TRBJ2-1; cdr3_aa: CASSSVAGDEQFF; cdr3_nt: TGTGCCAGCAGCTCGGTAGCGGGGGATGAGCAGTTCTTC
clone_size: .; v_call: TRBV7-6; d_call: TRBD2; j_call: TRBJ2-1; cdr3_aa: CASSLGTSGNYNEQFF; cdr3_nt: TGTGCCAGCAGCCTCGGGACTAGCGGGAATTACAATGAGCAGTTCTTC
clone_size: few; v_call: TRBV3-1; d_call: TRBD2; j_call: TRBJ2-1; cdr3_aa: CASSQDPSGRLGMGYNEQFF; cdr3_nt: TGTGCCAGCAGCCAAGATCCTAGCGGGAGGTTAGGGATGGGTTACAATGAGCAGTTCTTC
clone_size: .; v_call: TRBV29-1; d_call: .; j_call: TRBJ1-2; cdr3_aa: CSVIIQGALAYGYTF; cdr3_nt: TGCAGCGTGATAATTCAGGGTGCTTTGGCGTATGGCTACACCTTC
clone_size: .; v_call: TRBV7-2; d_call: .; j_call: TRBJ2-5; cdr3_aa: CASSSQTGLGQETQYF; cdr3_nt: TGTGCCAGCAGCTCTCAGACCGGGCTCGGGCAAGAGACCCAGTACTTC
clone_size: few; v_call: TRBV28; d_call: .; j_call: TRBJ2-1; cdr3_aa: CASSPPDSYNEQFF; cdr3_nt: TGTGCCAGCAGTCCCCCGGACAGCTACAATGAGCAGTTCTTC
clone_size: few; v_call: TRBV11-2; d_call: .; j_call: TRBJ2-1; cdr3_aa: CASSLGPPLNEQFF; cdr3_nt: TGTGCCAGCAGCTTGGGACCCCCTTTGAATGAGCAGTTCTTC
clone_size: .; v_call: TRBV27; d_call: .; j_call: TRBJ2-7; cdr3_aa: CASSSRLETYEQYF; cdr3_nt: TGTGCCAGCAGTTCCCGACTAGAAACCTACGAGCAGTACTTC
clone_size: .; v_call: TRBV19; d_call: .; j_call: TRBJ1-5; cdr3_aa: CASSMGGWGNQPQHF; cdr3_nt: TGTGCCAGTAGTATGGGGGGATGGGGCAATCAGCCCCAGCATTTT
clone_size: .; v_call: TRBV6-1; d_call: .; j_call: TRBJ1-5; cdr3_aa: CASSDLAGAGNQPQHF; cdr3_nt: TGTGCCAGCAGTGATCTGGCGGGGGCAGGCAATCAGCCCCAGCATTTT
clone_size: .; v_call: TRBV7-9; d_call: .; j_call: TRBJ2-5; cdr3_aa: CASSPQGGGATQYF; cdr3_nt: TGTGCCAGCAGCCCGCAGGGAGGGGGGGCGACCCAGTACTTC
clone_size: .; v_call: TRBV7-6; d_call: .; j_call: TRBJ2-7; cdr3_aa: CASSLGTGPSYEQYF; cdr3_nt: TGTGCCAGCAGCTTAGGAACGGGCCCATCCTACGAGCAGTACTTC
clone_size: .; v_call: TRBV7-3; d_call: TRBD1; j_call: TRBJ1-3; cdr3_aa: CASSRRTGEDPSGNTIYF; cdr3_nt: TGTGCCAGCAGCCGGCGGACAGGGGAGGACCCCTCTGGAAACACCATATATTTT
clone_size: .; v_call: TRBV4-1; d_call: .; j_call: TRBJ1-1; cdr3_aa: CASSPAGGTEAFF; cdr3_nt: TGCGCCAGCAGTCCCGCAGGAGGGACTGAAGCTTTCTTT